Listed below are T cell receptor beta chains from one sample, sequenced in a study of blood T cell repertoires in COVID-19. Repertoires were generated with immunoSEQ multiplex PCR, while TCRdb's copy carries only in-frame clones and drops some. The sample contains approximately 300,000 clones, more than 80% of which appear only once. Sequences were obtained from peripheral blood. These receptor sequences come from a woman aged 30 to 39 with COVID-19, enrolled during active disease. CDR3s include the opening cysteine and the closing phenylalanine or tryptophan. A D gene is named only where the DNA matches it firmly. Clone size, where shown, is once, few, many, or a class for clones that have expanded.

J,V,D,size,CDR3,DNA
TRBJ2-5,TRBV21-1,-,-,CASVRTGRETQYF,TGTGCCAGCGTTAGGACAGGCCGGGAGACCCAGTACTTC
TRBJ1-5,TRBV4-1,-,-,CASSQVGGERQPQHF,TGCGCCAGCAGCCAAGTTGGCGGGGAGCGACAGCCCCAGCATTTT
TRBJ1-6,TRBV2,-,-,CASSQRGQVNSPLHF,TGTGCCAGCAGCCAGAGAGGCCAAGTTAATTCACCCCTCCACTTT
TRBJ2-2,TRBV5-5,TRBD2,-,CASSLLGLAGGTGELFF,TGTGCCAGCAGCTTGTTAGGACTAGCGGGAGGCACCGGGGAGCTGTTTTTT
TRBJ2-7,TRBV4-2,-,-,CASSQGVGLSEQYF,TGTGCCAGCAGCCAAGGGGTGGGGCTTTCCGAGCAGTACTTC
TRBJ1-2,TRBV6-5,TRBD1,few,CASSYSVWDSPGYTF,TGTGCCAGCAGTTACTCCGTCTGGGACAGCCCAGGCTACACCTTC
TRBJ1-6,TRBV11-2,-,few,CASSLGAGNSPLHF,TGTGCCAGCAGCTTAGGGGCGGGCAATTCACCCCTCCACTTT
TRBJ1-5,TRBV4-1,-,once,CASSQDRGSNQPQHF,TGCGCCAGCAGCCAAGACCGGGGTAGCAATCAGCCCCAGCATTTT
TRBJ2-5,TRBV24-1,TRBD1,-,CATSGAGDSQETQYF,TGTGCCACCAGTGGTGCAGGGGACAGCCAAGAGACCCAGTACTTC
TRBJ2-5,TRBV4-3,-,-,CASSQGAYQETQYF,TGCGCCAGCAGCCAAGGGGCTTACCAAGAGACCCAGTACTTC
TRBJ1-1,TRBV5-1,-,-,CASSLVQVGTEAFF,TGCGCCAGCAGCTTGGTGCAGGTGGGCACTGAAGCTTTCTTT
TRBJ1-5,TRBV7-3,-,-,CASSLPPGRGNQPQHF,TGTGCCAGCAGCCTCCCCCCGGGACGGGGGAATCAGCCCCAGCATTTT
TRBJ1-1,TRBV5-5,TRBD1,-,CASSLYLQGQRMNTEAFF,TGTGCCAGCAGCTTGTATTTACAGGGGCAGAGGATGAACACTGAAGCTTTCTTT
TRBJ1-4,TRBV15,-,-,CATSQYPGATNEKLFF,TGTGCCACCAGCCAATACCCGGGTGCAACTAATGAAAAACTGTTTTTT
TRBJ1-1,TRBV4-1,-,-,CASSYVWAGEAFF,TGCGCCAGCAGCTACGTCTGGGCGGGTGAAGCTTTCTTT
TRBJ1-1,TRBV19,TRBD1,-,CASSIQGTGGYTEAFF,TGTGCCAGTAGTATCCAAGGGACAGGGGGTTACACTGAAGCTTTCTTT
TRBJ1-4,TRBV28,-,-,CASSFRGGNEKLFF,TGTGCCAGCAGTTTCCGGGGAGGCAATGAAAAACTGTTTTTT
TRBJ2-7,TRBV6-6,-,-,CASRSYRPPQAYEQYF,TGTGCCAGCAGATCCTACAGGCCGCCGCAGGCCTACGAGCAGTACTTC